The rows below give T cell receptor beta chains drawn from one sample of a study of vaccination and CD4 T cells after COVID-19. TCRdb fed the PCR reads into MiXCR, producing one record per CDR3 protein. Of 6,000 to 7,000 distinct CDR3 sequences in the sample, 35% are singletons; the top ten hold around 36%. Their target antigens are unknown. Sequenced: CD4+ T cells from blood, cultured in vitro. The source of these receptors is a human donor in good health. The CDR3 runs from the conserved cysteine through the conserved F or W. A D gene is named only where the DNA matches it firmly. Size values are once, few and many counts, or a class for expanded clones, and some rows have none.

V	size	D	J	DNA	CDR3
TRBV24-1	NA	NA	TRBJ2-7	TGTGCCAGGCGAAGGGGCCCCCACATGTGGGAGCAGTACTTC	CARRRGPHMWEQYF
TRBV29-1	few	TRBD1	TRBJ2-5	TGCAGCGTTGGACAATCGGGACAGTTTGGGGAGACCCAGTACTTC	CSVGQSGQFGETQYF
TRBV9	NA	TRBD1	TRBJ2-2	TGTGCCAGCAGCTTCGGGACAGGGGGGGAGCTGTTTTTT	CASSFGTGGELFF
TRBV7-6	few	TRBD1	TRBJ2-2	TGTGCCAGCAGCTTTGGGACAGCCACCGGGGAGCTGTTTTTT	CASSFGTATGELFF
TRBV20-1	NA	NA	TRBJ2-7	TGCAGTGCTAGAGAGACTACCTGGGCCGAGCAGTACTTC	CSARETTWAEQYF
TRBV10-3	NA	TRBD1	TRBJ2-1	TGTGCCGCCGGGACAGACAATGAGCAGTTCTTC	CAAGTDNEQFF
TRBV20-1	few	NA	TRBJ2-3	TGCAGTGCTCCCCTGGGTAGCACAGATACGCAGTATTTT	CSAPLGSTDTQYF
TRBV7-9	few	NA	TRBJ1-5	TGTGCCAGCAGCTTAATGGGGGCATCTCAGCCCCAGCATTTT	CASSLMGASQPQHF
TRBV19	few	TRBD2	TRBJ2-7	TGTGCCAGTAGTCCGGGACTAACCTACGAGCAGTACTTC	CASSPGLTYEQYF
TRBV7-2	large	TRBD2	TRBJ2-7	TGTGCCAGCAGCTTAGAACTAGCGGGTGGAGAGCAGTACTTC	CASSLELAGGEQYF
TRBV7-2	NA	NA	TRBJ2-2	TGTGCCAGCAGTATTATGGGCGGCCCCGGGGAGCTGTTTTTT	CASSIMGGPGELFF
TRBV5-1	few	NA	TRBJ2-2	TGCGCCAGCAGCTTGGCCTTCACCGGGGAGCTGTTTTTT	CASSLAFTGELFF
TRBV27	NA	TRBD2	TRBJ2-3	TGTGCCAGCAGATTAAGCGGGGGTAGCACAGATACGCAGTATTTT	CASRLSGGSTDTQYF
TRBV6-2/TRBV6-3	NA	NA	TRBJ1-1	TGTGCCAGCAGAAATCAAGGGCTCTGGAACACTGAAGCTTTCTTT	CASRNQGLWNTEAFF
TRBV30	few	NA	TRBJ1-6	TGTGCCTGGAGTGTAAATGAACAGGGACATTCACCCCTCCACTTT	CAWSVNEQGHSPLHF
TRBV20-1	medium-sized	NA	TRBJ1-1	TGCAGTGCTAGAAGGGTTTACACTGAAGCTTTCTTT	CSARRVYTEAFF
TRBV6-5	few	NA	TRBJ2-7	TGTGCCAGCAGTTACTCGAAAAACGAGCAGTACTTC	CASSYSKNEQYF
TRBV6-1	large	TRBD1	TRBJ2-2	TGTGCCACCGAGGACAGGGGTCATACCGGGGAGCTGTTTTTT	CATEDRGHTGELFF
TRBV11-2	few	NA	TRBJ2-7	TGTGCCAGCAGCCCTCTAGCGCTGAGCTCCTACGAGCAGTACTTC	CASSPLALSSYEQYF
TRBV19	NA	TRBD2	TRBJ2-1	TGTGCCAGTAGTATAGCACTAGCGGGGGCCAATGAGCAGTTCTTC	CASSIALAGANEQFF
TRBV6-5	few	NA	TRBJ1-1	TGTGCCAGCAGTTGGCAGAGTTCAGCCCACATGAACACTGAAGCTTTCTTT	CASSWQSSAHMNTEAFF
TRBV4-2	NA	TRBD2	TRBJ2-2	TGTGCCAGCAGTCTTGGACTAGCGGATGAGAACACCGGGGAGCTGTTTTTT	CASSLGLADENTGELFF
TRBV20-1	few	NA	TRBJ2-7	TGCAGTGCCCAAGACGACTACGAGCAGTACTTC	CSAQDDYEQYF
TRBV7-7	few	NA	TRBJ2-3	TGTGCTAGCAGCTTACCGGGCGGTACGCAGTATTTT	CASSLPGGTQYF
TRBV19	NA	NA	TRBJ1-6	TGTGCCAGTAGTGACAGCTCCTATAATTCACCCCTCCACTTT	CASSDSSYNSPLHF
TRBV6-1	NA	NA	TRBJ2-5	TGTACCAGCAGCCGGGGGGATCAGGGGTTTGGGGAGACCCAGTACTTC	CTSSRGDQGFGETQYF
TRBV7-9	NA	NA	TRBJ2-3	TGTGCCAGCAGCCGGAAGACGCTCCGCACAGATACGCAGTATTTT	CASSRKTLRTDTQYF
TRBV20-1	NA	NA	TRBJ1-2	TGCAGTGCTAGACTAGACAGGACTTATGGCTACACCTTC	CSARLDRTYGYTF
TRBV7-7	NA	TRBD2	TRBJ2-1	TGTGCTAGCAGCCCTTATTCGGGGGGGCACAATGAGCAGTTCTTC	CASSPYSGGHNEQFF
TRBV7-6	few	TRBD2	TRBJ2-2	TGTGCCAGCAGCTTAGGGTCCCCGGGAGGGGTTAACACCGGGGAGCTGTTTTTT	CASSLGSPGGVNTGELFF
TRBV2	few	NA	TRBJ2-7	TGTGCCAGCAGTGATCTCGTGAGCTACGAGCAGTACTTC	CASSDLVSYEQYF
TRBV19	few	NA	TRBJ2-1	TGTGCCAGTAGCATTCGGCTTTACAATGAGCAGTTCTTC	CASSIRLYNEQFF
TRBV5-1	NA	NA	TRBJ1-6	TGCGCCAGCAGCCCGGGAGGGGCGACTTCACCCCTCCACTTT	CASSPGGATSPLHF
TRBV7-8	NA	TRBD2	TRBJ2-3	TGTGCCAGCAGCAGACGGGGACTAGCGAAAGATACGCAGTATTTT	CASSRRGLAKDTQYF
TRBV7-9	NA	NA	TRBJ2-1	TGTGCCAGCAGCCTCCCGGGTTGGGAGCAGTTCTTC	CASSLPGWEQFF
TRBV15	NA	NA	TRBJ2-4	TGTGCCACCAGCAGAGATTTTTCCAAAAACATTCAGTACTTC	CATSRDFSKNIQYF
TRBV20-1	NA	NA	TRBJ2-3	TGCAGTGCTAAAGGGGTATCTAGCACAGATACGCAGTATTTT	CSAKGVSSTDTQYF
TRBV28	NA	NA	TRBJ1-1	TGTGCCAGCTCACAGATACCGAACACTGAAGCTTTCTTT	CASSQIPNTEAFF
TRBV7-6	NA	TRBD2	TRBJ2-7	TGTGCCAGCAGCTTAGGTACGGCGGGAGGGTACGAGCAGTACTTC	CASSLGTAGGYEQYF
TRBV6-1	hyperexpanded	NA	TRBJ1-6	TGTGCCAGCAGCACGGGACACCCCCTGCCCCTCCACTTT	CASSTGHPLPLHF
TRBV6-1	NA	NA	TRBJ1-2	TGTGCCGCACAACAAGGGCCAGGCTATGGCTACACCTTC	CAAQQGPGYGYTF
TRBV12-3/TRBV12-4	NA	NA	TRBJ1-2	TGTGCCAGCAGTTCAGCTGGGGAGAACTATGGCTACACCTTC	CASSSAGENYGYTF
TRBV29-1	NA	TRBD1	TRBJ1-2	TGCAGCGTCTACACCAGGGACAGGGGTTATGGCTACACCTTC	CSVYTRDRGYGYTF
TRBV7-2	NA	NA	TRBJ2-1	TGTGCCAGCTCGAAGGGGCAGTACAATGAGCAGTTCTTC	CASSKGQYNEQFF
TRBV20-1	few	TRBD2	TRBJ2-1	TGCAGTGCTAGACTAGCGGGGGGATTAGGCGAGCAGTTCTTC	CSARLAGGLGEQFF
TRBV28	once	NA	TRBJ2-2	TGTGCCAGCAGTTTATATTCGGGGACTACCGGGGAGCTGTTTTTT	CASSLYSGTTGELFF
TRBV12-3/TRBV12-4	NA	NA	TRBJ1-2	TGTGCCAGCAGTTCCAGACGGAGGTCAAACTATGGCTACACCTTC	CASSSRRRSNYGYTF
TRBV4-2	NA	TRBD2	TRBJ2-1	TGTGCCAGCAGCCTGGGGGGAGGGACCAACAATGAGCAGTTCTTC	CASSLGGGTNNEQFF
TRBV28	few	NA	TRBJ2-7	TGTGCCAGCACAGCCAGACCGGGACATACAACCTACGAGCAGTACTTC	CASTARPGHTTYEQYF
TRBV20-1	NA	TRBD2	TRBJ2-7	TGCAGTGCTAGACGACTAGCGGGAAGTTTCTACGAGCAGTACTTC	CSARRLAGSFYEQYF
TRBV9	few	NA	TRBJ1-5	TGTGCCAGCAGCGTAGGGTCAAGTGGTCAGCCCCAGCATTTT	CASSVGSSGQPQHF
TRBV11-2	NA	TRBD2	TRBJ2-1	TGTGCCAGCAGCTTCGGCGGGGGATCCTACAATGAGCAGTTCTTC	CASSFGGGSYNEQFF